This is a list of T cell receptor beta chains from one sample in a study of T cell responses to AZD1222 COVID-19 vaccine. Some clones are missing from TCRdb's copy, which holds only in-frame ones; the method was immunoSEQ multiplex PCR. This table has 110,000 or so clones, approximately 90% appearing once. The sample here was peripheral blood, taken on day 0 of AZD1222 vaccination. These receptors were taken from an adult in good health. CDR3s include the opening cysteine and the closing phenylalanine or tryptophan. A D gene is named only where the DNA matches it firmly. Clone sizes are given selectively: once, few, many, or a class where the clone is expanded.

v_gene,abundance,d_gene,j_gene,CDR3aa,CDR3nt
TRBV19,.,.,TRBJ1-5,CASSIDPRGVGNQPQHF,TGTGCCAGTAGTATAGATCCTAGGGGCGTAGGCAATCAGCCCCAGCATTTT
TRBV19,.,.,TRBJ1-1,CASSPSLGGIGEAFF,TGTGCCAGTAGTCCATCACTTGGGGGCATCGGTGAAGCTTTCTTT
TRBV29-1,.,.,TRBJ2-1,CSVEGRVAYNEQFF,TGCAGCGTTGAAGGGCGGGTGGCCTACAATGAGCAGTTCTTC
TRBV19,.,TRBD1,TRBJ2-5,CASSIAPRTGIETQYF,TGTGCCAGTAGTATAGCCCCTAGGACAGGGATAGAGACCCAGTACTTC
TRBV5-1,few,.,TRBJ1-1,CATQPGGTGAEAFF,TGCGCCACGCAGCCTGGGGGCACCGGGGCTGAAGCTTTCTTT
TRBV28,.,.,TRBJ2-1,CASSYQGLGKQFF,TGTGCCAGCAGTTATCAAGGACTGGGAAAGCAGTTCTTC
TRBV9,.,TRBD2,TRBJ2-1,CASSDSSGRYYNEQFF,TGTGCCAGCAGCGACTCTAGCGGGAGGTACTACAATGAGCAGTTCTTC
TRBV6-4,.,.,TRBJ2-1,CASSRQVGGEQFF,TGTGCCAGCAGTAGACAGGTGGGAGGTGAGCAGTTCTTC
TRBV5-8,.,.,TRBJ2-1,CASSLGLLGEQFF,TGTGCCAGCAGCTTGGGACTCCTCGGAGAGCAGTTCTTC
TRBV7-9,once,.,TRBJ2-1,CASSLGYNEQFF,TGTGCCAGCAGCCTCGGCTACAATGAGCAGTTCTTC
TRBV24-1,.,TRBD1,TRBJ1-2,CATSDPGTGSGYTF,TGTGCCACCAGTGACCCCGGGACAGGGAGTGGCTACACCTTC